This T cell receptor beta chain was identified in a study of Graves' ophthalmopathy and Graves' hyperthyroidism (dated by TCRdb to 2016 to 2019). With respect to the entire study: Peripheral blood was collected at initial diagnosis, before any treatment. A discovery set of 95 to 100 patients (43 ophthalmopathy, 57 stable hyperthyroidism) was enrolled to explore V-J signatures distinguishing ophthalmopathy from hyperthyroidism. The study used TCR beta repertoire signatures to distinguish Graves' ophthalmopathy from Graves' hyperthyroidism and to predict progression to ophthalmopathy. In a handful of hyperthyroidism patients, the T-cell repertoire of thyroid tissue was compared with the T-cell repertoire of blood. The independent validation cohort included about 19 hyperthyroidism patients plus 17 patients who later progressed from hyperthyroidism to ophthalmopathy. After sampling, hyperthyroidism patients received methimazole starting at 30 mg daily, and ophthalmopathy patients received high-dose intravenous methylprednisolone. In total, some 140 blood samples were TCR-sequenced: 43 ophthalmopathy, some 75 hyperthyroidism and some 17 hyperthyroidism-to-ophthalmopathy patients. Points the paper makes about the study in general: Ophthalmopathy was separated from stable hyperthyroidism by the 13-signature model with around 88% sensitivity and 81% to 84% specificity in cross-validation and with 80%/75% in the test set. Sample size was not predetermined statistically, and investigators were not blinded to group allocation. Most expanded thyroid clonotypes with a frequency above 0.001 also appeared in blood, which suggests that blood repertoires may reflect the immune response in the thyroid. In validation, the model predicted ophthalmopathy progression with 70.59% sensitivity and approximately 78% specificity; some twelve predicted patients were CT-confirmed with GO in a median of about 6.2 months.

Compared with germline, V lacks 5 bases and J lacks 8 bases; bases without a gene match: 12. From the cysteine up to the phenylalanine, the CDR3 has a length of 15 residues. Only the CDR3 DNA is retained, 45 bases long and in frame from the first base. According to the germline V gene, CDR1 reads SNHLY and CDR2 reads FYNNEI. About this clonotype itself: No antigen is known for it. Qualities for individual bases were not recorded, and no much larger clone is one base off.

For repertoire sequencing, TCR beta CDR3 regions were amplified from RNA transcripts. HTBI primers and the Qiagen OneStep RT-PCR kit were used in a first-round RT-PCR, which was followed by a second-round multiplex PCR, size selection and purification. Libraries were sequenced paired-end with 100 bp reads on an Illumina HiSeq2000. Concerning the study's data processing: SOAPnuke was used to process the reads, throwing out any read that had adapters, had uncalled bases, had a mean Phred below 15, or lacked an exact constant-primer or identifier match. High-quality paired reads were merged with COPE v1.2.5. Each unique nucleotide sequence was defined as a clonotype, and clonotypes were aligned to IMGT TRB V, D and J references with MiTCR v1.1. The analysis was limited to V-J combinations with a frequency above 0.0001, which together covered 99.2% of repertoires. For each V-J combination, a TCR clonal expansion and chaos score was defined as the ratio of F50 clonal expansion to chaos observed in the TCRdist matrix. Welch's t-statistics and random forest were used to narrow the features down to more than 10 V-J combinations, which were then fed into a naive Bayes classifier. The Morisita-Horn index was used to measure how similar the thyroid and blood repertoires were. Starting from the raw public reads, TCRdb applied fastp trimming at Q25, assembled clones with MiXCR and retained in-frame beta chains. One record per CDR3 amino acid sequence lists the most common genes and DNA. Clone size and V and J calls follow TCRdb, not the original study. The sample table holds about 230,000 distinct CDR3 sequences, of which around 45% were seen once. The biggest ten clones account for more than 45% of the sample.

The ophthalmopathy patients had moderately to severely active disease, with a Clinical Activity Score of 3 or higher, a NOSPECS grade of 4 or higher, and a disease duration of less than 3 months. Patients with other autoimmune diseases, uncontrolled infections, pregnancy or lactation were excluded from the study. Clinical symptoms, serum thyroxine, TRAb, thyroid ultrasound and orbital computed tomography were used for diagnosis. Using Ficoll-Paque density gradient centrifugation, PBMCs were isolated from about 9.2 ml of fresh peripheral blood. Total RNA was extracted using Trizol reagent, and RNA quality was checked on an Agilent 2100 Bioanalyzer.

The sequence derives from an adult man with Graves' ophthalmopathy. The rearrangement joined TRBV2 to TRBJ1-2, and 9 junction bases match TRBD1. The specimen sequenced was peripheral blood. The CDR3: CASSRDLVTGGGYTF. The nucleotide sequence is TGTGCCAGCAGTAGGGATCTCGTGACAGGGGGAGGCTACACCTTC. The variable domain in full, with residues beyond the CDR3 obtained from the reference TRBV2 and TRBJ1-2 genes, is EPEVTQTPSHQVTQMGQEVILRCVPISNHLYFYWYRQILGQKVEFLVSFYNNEISEKSEIFDDQFSVERPDGSNFTLKIRSTKLEDSAMYFCASSRDLVTGGGYTFGSGTRLTVV.